The 31 T cell receptor beta chains presented below share a single source sample, sequenced in a study of T cell responses to AZD1222 COVID-19 vaccine. TCRdb's table, derived via immunoSEQ multiplex PCR, lists solely in-frame clones and lacks some. The sample includes around 86,000 clones, 85% to 90% of them seen just once. The source material was peripheral blood, sampled on day 0 of AZD1222 vaccination. Receptor source: an adult in good health.

The chain recombines TRBV7-9 with TRBJ1-1; tentative D call: TRBD1 (5 bases). The CDR3 has 13 amino acids. V was cut by 2 bases and J by 1 base, with 5 bases left in between. Germline CDR1 is SEHNR and CDR2 is FQNEAQ (reference sequence). CDR3 nucleotides: TGTGCCAGCAGCTTAACAGGGAACACTGAAGCTTTCTTT. This encodes CASSLTGNTEAFF.

In the case of this clone: Additional DNA sequences in this sample encode the identical CDR3. The rearrangement joins TRBV13 to TRBJ2-3; D remains ambiguous. Between the trimmed V and J ends, which lost 0 bases and 0 bases, there was a span of 7 bases. From germline, CDR1 is PRHDT and CDR2 FYEKMQ (reference sequence). This CDR3 spans 15 amino acids. The CDR3 coding sequence is TGTGCCAGCAGCTTAGGCTCCTCTAGCACAGATACGCAGTATTTT. This codes for CASSLGSSSTDTQYF.

This sequence joins TRBV9 and TRBJ2-6; possible D gene TRBD2, 6 bases. The CDR3 is 17 amino acids. The germline V gene has CDR1 SGDLS and CDR2 YYNGEE. V lost 2 bases and J 4 bases, leaving 16 bases between the germline ends. The CDR3, as DNA: TGTGCCAGCAGCGTTCACCGGGAGCGCCCCGGGGCCAACGTCCTGACTTTC. This sequence encodes CASSVHRERPGANVLTF.

This clone was observed a few times. The gene calls are TRBV9 and TRBJ2-5; D gene ambiguous. V was cut by 4 bases and J by 0 bases, with 10 bases left in between. The CDR3 runs 14 residues. Germline V lookup: CDR1 SGDLS, CDR2 YYNGEE. In nucleotides, the CDR3 is TGTGCCAGCAGCCCCCCAGAGGACCAAGAGACCCAGTACTTC. This codes for CASSPPEDQETQYF.

The rearrangement links TRBV5-1 to TRBJ1-2, with 7 bases aligning to TRBD1. The CDR3 consists of 14 residues. Germline V gene data show CDR1 as SGHRS and CDR2 as YFSETQ. V was clipped by 6 bases and J by 6 bases; unmatched bases: 11. CDR3 region: CASTDDQGGNGYTF. The CDR3 DNA reads TGCGCCAGCACCGATGACCAGGGGGGCAATGGCTACACCTTC. The full variable domain, completed using reference TRBV5-1 and TRBJ1-2, is KAGVTQTPRYLIKTRGQQVTLSCSPISGHRSVSWYQQTPGQGLQFLFEYFSETQRNKGNFPGRFSGRQFSNSRSEMNVSTLELGDSALYLCASTDDQGGNGYTFGSGTRLTVV.

CDR3 protein: CASSKEPGLAGQSSYNEQFF. Here the CDR3 DNA reads TGTGCCAGCAGCAAAGAACCGGGACTAGCGGGGCAAAGCTCCTACAATGAGCAGTTCTTC. The chain couples TRBV21-1 to TRBJ2-1; the table gives TRBD2 as D, unverified against the DNA. TRBV21-1 is annotated as a pseudogene. The CDR3 consists of 20 residues.

For this clone: One end of the junction varies from germline; a read error may be responsible. V usage is TRBV12-3 or TRBV12-4 and J usage is TRBJ1-4, with no clear D. The CDR3 spans 13 residues. The CDR3 DNA is TGTGCCAGCAGTTTAGTCCCCGGGGAAAAGCTGTTTTTT. Translation: CASSLVPGEKLFF.

The CDR3 loop reads CAIRGQDSPLHF. The CDR3 nucleotides read TGTGCCATTAGGGGGCAAGATTCACCCCTCCACTTT. The chain recombines TRBV10-3 with TRBJ1-6; 7 positions agree with TRBD1. Germline V lookup: CDR1 ENHRY, CDR2 SYGVKD. CDR3 length: 12 residues. With V trimmed by 9 bases and J by 8 bases, 4 bases remained unmatched.

The V gene is TRBV28, the J gene TRBJ1-4; perhaps TRBD1 as D (5 bases). The germline V gene has CDR1 MDHEN and CDR2 SYDVKM. The CDR3 spans 13 residues. Trimming shortened V by 6 bases and J by 8 bases, and 13 bases separated the two germline ends. The CDR3 DNA is TGTGCCAGCAGGGGGCCGACGGAAGAAAAACTGTTTTTT. Residues: CASRGPTEEKLFF.

The CDR3 protein is CASSLFQGAAQPQHF. Written as DNA, the CDR3 is TGTGCCAGCAGCTTATTCCAGGGGGCCGCTCAGCCCCAGCATTTT. The chain recombines TRBV7-2 with TRBJ1-5, with 8 bases lining up with TRBD1. The CDR3 is 15 amino acids. Germline V gene data show CDR1 as SGHTA and CDR2 as FQGNSA. The trim removed 2 bases at V and 6 bases at J, leaving 6 bases unmatched.

The CDR3: CAISSSGGWGLEAFF. CDR3 nucleotides: TGTGCCATCAGCTCCAGTGGGGGTTGGGGTTTGGAGGCTTTCTTT. This chain joins TRBV10-3 and TRBJ1-1; D is perhaps TRBD1 (5 bases). V dropped 6 bases and J dropped 11 bases, with 25 bases sitting between them. Germline values: CDR1 ENHRY, CDR2 SYGVKD. The CDR3 has 15 residues.

The chain has TRBV27 and TRBJ1-4; D remains unclear. Germline V gene data show CDR1 as MNHEY and CDR2 as SMNVEV (reference sequence). This CDR3 contains 15 residues. V shed 3 bases and J shed 7 bases, with 15 bases lying between them. CDR3 coding DNA: TGTGCCAGCAGTTTGTCCCAAAGGAGGACTGAAAAACTGTTTTTT. Its translation: CASSLSQRRTEKLFF.

The rearrangement joins TRBV6-1 to TRBJ1-2, with 7 bases that match TRBD1. Germline CDR1 reads MNHNS; CDR2 reads SASEGT. The CDR3 is 15 amino acids. V dropped 2 bases and J dropped 4; count of bases not matched to a gene: 7. The CDR3 DNA follows: TGTGCCAGCAGTGAAACCCCAGGGACAGCCTATGGCTACACCTTC. Translating it yields CASSETPGTAYGYTF.

For the CDR3, the DNA is TGTGCCAGCAGCTTAGCTTTGACAGGGGGCTTCGATGAGCAGTTCTTC. Translation gives CASSLALTGGFDEQFF. The genes are TRBV7-9 and TRBJ2-1; 10 bases agree with TRBD1. Germline V gene sequence: CDR1 SEHNR, CDR2 FQNEAQ (reference sequence). There are 16 residues in the CDR3. With 0 bases clipped from V and 8 bases from J, the junction kept 7 bases outside the gene matches.

The chain couples TRBV28 to TRBJ2-2, with D maybe TRBD2 (5 bases). Trimming shortened V by 5 bases and J by 7 bases, and 11 bases separated the two germline ends. The CDR3 sequence is 13 residues long. CDR1 and CDR2 from the germline V gene are MDHEN and SYDVKM. CDR3 in DNA: TGTGCCAGCAGTCCCTCCAGCGGCGGGGAGCTGTTTTTT. Translating gives CASSPSSGGELFF.

This clone was counted once. The chain joins TRBV4-3 to TRBJ2-1; D not certain. The V end lost 1 base, the J end lost 8 bases, and 9 bases lay between the germline ends. The CDR3 has 13 amino acids. Germline CDR1 is LGHNA and CDR2 is YSLEER. The CDR3 DNA sequence: TGCGCCAGCAGCCAAGTCGGAGTGGATGAGCAGTTCTTC. Amino acids: CASSQVGVDEQFF.

The rearrangement uses TRBV11-2 and TRBJ2-7; possibly TRBD1 for D (7 bases). There are 14 residues in the CDR3. The V end lost 5 bases, the J end lost 3 bases, and 14 bases lay between the germline ends. Germline values: CDR1 SGHAT, CDR2 FQNNGV. CDR3 nucleotide sequence: TGTGCCAGCAGCCGCAGCAGGGGGGACTACGAGCAGTACTTC. This encodes CASSRSRGDYEQYF.

The chain employs TRBV27 and TRBJ1-2, with a tentative D call TRBD1 (6 bases). The CDR3 contains 13 residues. Germline-derived CDR1 and CDR2 are MNHEY and SMNVEV (reference sequence). Trimming removed 3 bases at V and 8 bases at J, with 13 bases between. The CDR3 is CASSLSGGGGYTF. CDR3 bases: TGTGCCAGCAGTTTGTCCGGGGGCGGGGGCTACACCTTC.

The J gene is TRBJ1-2, the V gene TRBV5-1, with TRBD1 identical over 10 bases. Germline lookup yields CDR1 SGHRS and CDR2 YFSETQ. Trimming cost V 2 bases and J 5 bases; bases outside gene matches: 6. CDR3 length equals 15 residues. CDR3 sequence: CASSFRDRGLYGYTF. The CDR3 coding sequence is TGCGCCAGCAGCTTCCGGGACAGGGGCCTTTATGGCTACACCTTC.

The chain combines TRBV5-6 with TRBJ2-7; D may be TRBD1 or TRBD2 (5 bases each). The germline V gene has CDR1 SGHDT and CDR2 YYEEEE. This CDR3 is built from 15 residues. V lost 0 bases and J 5 bases, leaving 15 bases between the germline ends. CDR3 DNA sequence: TGTGCCAGCAGCTTGGGAGGGGTACAGTTCCACGAGCAGTACTTC. The encoded protein is CASSLGGVQFHEQYF.

This chain connects TRBV7-6 to TRBJ2-7; 8 bases line up with TRBD2. Germline CDR1 SGHVS, CDR2 FNYEAQ. The CDR3 length is 15 residues. With V trimmed by 0 bases and J by 6 bases, 7 bases remained unmatched. As DNA, the CDR3 is TGTGCCAGCAGCTTAGCCAGCGGGGGTAAGGGCGAGCAGTACTTC. This translates into CASSLASGGKGEQYF. Full variable domain (outside the CDR3, taken from reference TRBV7-6 and TRBJ2-7): GAGVSQSPRYKVTKRGQDVALRCDPISGHVSLYWYRQALGQGPEFLTYFNYEAQQDKSGLPNDRFSAERPEGSISTLTIQRTEQRDSAMYRCASSLASGGKGEQYFGPGTRLTVT.

This clone was seen once. This chain connects TRBV19 to TRBJ1-6; TRBD1 agrees at 7 bases. Per germline, CDR1 LNHDA and CDR2 SQIVND (reference sequence). There are 14 residues in the CDR3. With 7 bases clipped from V and 9 bases from J, the junction kept 9 bases outside the gene matches. The CDR3 DNA is TGTGCCAGTACCTTAGGGACAGTGATTTCACCCCTCCACTTT. Its translation: CASTLGTVISPLHF.

J is TRBJ2-5 and V is TRBV21-1; TRBD2 is the table's D call and was not checked against the DNA. TRBV21-1 is an annotated pseudogene. CDR3 length equals 16 residues. In DNA, the CDR3 is TGTGCCAGCAGCCAACCGGGGTTATGTTTTGGGGAGACCCAGTACTTC. This sequence encodes CASSQPGLCFGETQYF.

V gene TRBV6-1 combines with J gene TRBJ1-4, with D possibly matching TRBD1 (5 bases). The CDR3 runs to 17 residues. Between the trimmed V and J ends, which lost 1 base and 6 bases, there was a span of 18 bases. Germline V gene lookup returns CDR1 MNHNS and CDR2 SASEGT. The CDR3 DNA is TGTGCCAGCAGTGAAGGAATAGGGGTTTCGCTTGATGAAAAACTGTTTTTT. It translates to CASSEGIGVSLDEKLFF.

V is TRBV6-5 and J is TRBJ2-7; maybe TRBD1 (5 bases). This CDR3 has 15 residues. V gave up 5 bases and J gave up 0 bases, with 14 bases separating them. Looked up from germline, CDR1 is MNHEY and CDR2 is SVGAGI. The CDR3 DNA reads as TGTGCCAGCAGTAACAACCCAGGGTTCTCCTACGAGCAGTACTTC. Translation gives CASSNNPGFSYEQYF.

This sequence joins TRBV18 and TRBJ1-3, with D maybe TRBD1 (6 bases). Per germline, CDR1 KGHSH and CDR2 LQKENI. This CDR3 region has 15 residues. The V end was cut by 5 bases, the J end by 0 bases, with 11 bases between. This CDR3 reads CASSIAGDSGNTIYF. The CDR3 DNA follows: TGTGCCAGCTCAATAGCAGGGGACTCTGGAAACACCATATATTTT. Looking up the rest from reference TRBV18 and TRBJ1-3 gives the full variable domain: NAGVMQNPRHLVRRRGQEARLRCSPMKGHSHVYWYRQLPEEGLKFMVYLQKENIIDESGMPKERFSAEFPKEGPSILRIQQVVRGDSAAYFCASSIAGDSGNTIYFGEGSWLTVV.

This chain uses TRBV3-1 (or the pseudogene TRBV3-2) with TRBJ2-5; 8 bases are a match to TRBD2. Trimming cost V 0 bases and J 5 bases; bases outside gene matches: 5. The CDR3 loop spans 15 amino acids. CDR1 is LGHDT, CDR2 YNNKEL, per germline (reference sequence). In DNA, the CDR3 is TGTGCCAGCAGCCAAGAGGCGGGGGGAGCCGAGACCCAGTACTTC. This translates into CASSQEAGGAETQYF.

CDR3: CASRINANTEAFF. In DNA, the CDR3 is TGTGCCAGCCGGATCAACGCGAACACTGAAGCTTTCTTT. This chain uses TRBV5-6 with TRBJ1-1; D remains unclear. The germline V gene has CDR1 SGHDT and CDR2 YYEEEE. This CDR3 region has 13 residues. The V end lost 7 bases, the J end lost 1 base, and 11 bases lay between the germline ends.

The gene calls are TRBV6-4 and TRBJ2-3, with D tentatively TRBD2 (5 bases). Trimming took off 0 bases at V and 3 bases at J, with 13 bases between the two ends. Germline V CDR1 and CDR2: MRHNA, SNTAGT. This CDR3 has 16 residues. The CDR3 sequence is CASSDSKGAATDTQYF. Here the CDR3 DNA reads TGTGCCAGCAGTGACTCGAAGGGAGCGGCGACAGATACGCAGTATTTT.

The chain couples TRBV19 to TRBJ1-2; a weak D match, TRBD1 (6 bases). The CDR3 has 14 amino acids. The V end lost 6 bases, the J end lost 3 bases, and 14 bases lay between the germline ends. Germline loops: CDR1 LNHDA, CDR2 SQIVND (reference sequence). The CDR3 protein is CASRGSRQDYGYTF. The CDR3 nucleotides are TGTGCCAGTAGGGGGTCCCGACAGGACTATGGCTACACCTTC.

J is TRBJ1-5 and V is TRBV27; D uncertain. The CDR3 covers 15 residues. V shed 3 bases and J shed 1 base, with 10 bases lying between them. Germline lookup yields CDR1 MNHEY and CDR2 SMNVEV (reference sequence). The CDR3 nucleotides are TGTGCCAGCAGTTTCTCGAGCGTAAGCAATCAGCCCCAGCATTTT. It is translated as CASSFSSVSNQPQHF.